This entry lists 28 T cell receptor beta chains sequenced from one sample in a study of blood T cell repertoires in COVID-19. Measured with immunoSEQ multiplex PCR; TCRdb has only the in-frame clones, and not every one. The sample has around 170,000 clones, roughly 85% seen once. The sequenced material came from PBMCs or T cells enriched from blood (not recorded which). Receptors originate from a woman under 30 who had recovered from COVID-19.

This clone was detected many times. CDR3 protein: CASASNIRTGGDQETQYF. CDR3 nucleotides: TGTGCTAGTGCCTCGAACATCAGGACAGGGGGGGACCAAGAGACCCAGTACTTC. This chain links TRBV12-5 with TRBJ2-5; TRBD1 aligns across 10 bases. Germline CDR1 and CDR2: LGHNT and FRNRAP. The junction had 14 bases not matched to a gene; V was cut back by 7 bases and J by 0 bases. This CDR3 has 18 residues.

This clone was observed a handful of times. V usage is TRBV29-1 and J usage is TRBJ2-7, with 7 bases lining up with TRBD1. The CDR3 runs 12 residues. V gave up 6 bases and J gave up 1 base; unmatched junction bases: 3. Germline V CDR1 and CDR2: SQVTM, ANQGSEA. The CDR3 loop is CSVGDSSYEQYF. Written as DNA, the CDR3 is TGCAGCGTAGGGGACAGTTCCTACGAGCAGTACTTC.

The chain joins TRBV28 to TRBJ2-5, with no clear D. Deletions cut 3 bases from V and 7 bases from J, with 12 bases between. The CDR3 totals 13 residues. Germline CDR1 is MDHEN and CDR2 is SYDVKM. CDR3 in DNA: TGTGCCAGCAGTTTCATGGAGACTGGGACCCAGTACTTC. Translating gives CASSFMETGTQYF. Using reference TRBV28 and TRBJ2-5 for the parts outside the CDR3, the full variable domain is DVKVTQSSRYLVKRTGEKVFLECVQDMDHENMFWYRQDPGLGLRLIYFSYDVKMKEKGDIPEGYSVSREKKERFSLILESASTNQTSMYLCASSFMETGTQYFGPGTRLLVL.

The chain links TRBV19 to TRBJ2-1, with 8 positions matching TRBD2. The CDR3 is made up of 17 amino acids. Germline V gene data show CDR1 as LNHDA and CDR2 as SQIVND (reference sequence). V was clipped by 1 base and J by 7 bases; unmatched bases: 12. CDR3 DNA sequence: TGTGCCAGTAGTATAGTTCCCCAGGTAGCGGGGATAAATGAGCAGTTCTTC. It encodes CASSIVPQVAGINEQFF.

The chain couples TRBV27 to TRBJ1-1; 7 bases align to TRBD1. Germline CDR1 reads MNHEY; CDR2 reads SMNVEV (reference sequence). This CDR3 comprises 14 residues. The V gene end was trimmed by 3 bases and the J gene end by 5 bases; junction bases not matched to a gene: 6. CDR3 sequence (DNA): TGTGCCAGCAGTTTGGCAGGGGGAAGTACTGAAGCTTTCTTT. Translated: CASSLAGGSTEAFF.

The chain carries TRBV6-4 and TRBJ2-3; 9 bases are a match to TRBD2. The trim removed 6 bases at V and 3 bases at J, leaving 7 bases unmatched. The CDR3 is 15 residues long. Germline loops: CDR1 MRHNA, CDR2 SNTAGT. The CDR3: CASSQLAGGTDTQYF. The CDR3 region has the DNA TGTGCCAGCAGCCAACTAGCGGGTGGTACAGATACGCAGTATTTT.

V usage is TRBV11-2 and J usage is TRBJ2-7; the match to TRBD2 covers 9 bases. In germline, CDR1 is SGHAT, CDR2 FQNNGV. The CDR3 is made up of 14 amino acids. V trimming: 1 base; J trimming: 4 bases; junction bases outside the gene matches: 2. CDR3 sequence (DNA): TGTGCCAGCAGCTTAGGACTAGCGGCTTACGAGCAGTACTTC. Amino acids: CASSLGLAAYEQYF.

The V gene is TRBV5-1, the J gene TRBJ2-3; 10 nucleotides align to TRBD2. Germline CDR1 is SGHRS and CDR2 is YFSETQ. V gave up 0 bases and J gave up 1 base; unmatched junction bases: 8. CDR3 size: 18 residues. The CDR3 here is CASSLDITLAGGTDTQYF. CDR3 nucleotides: TGCGCCAGCAGCTTGGACATAACCCTAGCGGGAGGCACAGATACGCAGTATTTT.

The V and J genes are TRBV12-2 and TRBJ1-2; the table's D call of TRBD1 was not tested on the DNA. TRBV12-2 counts as a pseudogene. The CDR3 covers 14 residues. The CDR3 sequence: CASRLAWTGHGYTF. As DNA, the CDR3 is TGTGCAAGTCGCTTAGCGTGGACAGGGCATGGCTACACCTTC.

The CDR3 DNA reads as TGTGCCAGCAGCGCGGGACAGGGACAGTCTGGCTACACCTTC. Residues: CASSAGQGQSGYTF. The rearrangement links TRBV7-2 to TRBJ1-2, with 9 positions matching TRBD1. Unmatched junction bases numbered 8, after V lost 5 bases and J lost 7 bases. The CDR3 consists of 14 residues. The germline CDR1 and CDR2 sequences are SGHTA and FQGNSA.

This clone was detected only a few times. This chain links TRBV6-5 with TRBJ2-7; 8 nucleotides agree with TRBD1. This CDR3 is built from 15 residues. After removal of 5 bases from V and 1 base from J, the junction contained 7 bases not matched to a gene. In germline, CDR1 is MNHEY, CDR2 SVGAGI. CDR3 sequence (DNA): TGTGCCAGCAGTACTTTGACAGGGGATTCCTACGAGCAGTACTTC. It yields the protein CASSTLTGDSYEQYF.

The gene calls are TRBV28 and TRBJ2-4; D is uncertain. The CDR3 covers 17 residues. Germline CDR1 reads MDHEN; CDR2 reads SYDVKM. V was clipped by 4 bases and J by 0 bases, with 16 bases between them. The chain's CDR3 is CASSSYRPFLAKNIQYF. The CDR3 DNA sequence: TGTGCCAGCAGTTCTTACAGACCATTTTTAGCCAAAAACATTCAGTACTTC.

The chain carries TRBV6-5 and TRBJ2-2; D is perhaps TRBD1 (6 bases). Trimming took 5 bases from V and 2 from J, leaving 9 bases between them. CDR3 length: 14 amino acids. The germline V gene encodes CDR1 MNHEY and CDR2 SVGAGI. Here the CDR3 DNA reads TGTGCCAGCAGTACGGGACACAACACCGGGGAGCTGTTTTTT. Its translation: CASSTGHNTGELFF.

This chain uses TRBV19 with TRBJ1-2, with D uncertain. CDR3 length: 14 residues. The ends were cut back, 1 base at V and 8 bases at J, with 14 bases in the middle. CDR1 is LNHDA and CDR2 is SQIVND in the germline V gene (reference sequence). The CDR3 DNA reads as TGTGCCAGTAGTATAGGGTTACCGGGGAGCGGCTACACCTTC. Translation: CASSIGLPGSGYTF.

This chain links TRBV7-8 with TRBJ1-6; D is uncertain. Looked up from germline, CDR1 is SGHVS and CDR2 is FQNEAQ. V dropped 0 bases and J dropped 6 bases, with 9 bases sitting between them. The CDR3 length is 15 residues. CDR3 sequence (DNA): TGTGCCAGCAGCTTAGCTTTGGGAGCTAATTCACCCCTCCACTTT. Protein: CASSLALGANSPLHF.

The chain recombines TRBV4-2 with TRBJ2-7; D perhaps matches TRBD2 (5 bases). V lost 0 bases, J lost 5 bases, and 17 bases lay in between. In germline, CDR1 is LGHNA, CDR2 YNFKEQ. The length of the CDR3 is 16 residues. Here the CDR3 reads CASSQDAGLVLDEQYF. The DNA for the CDR3 is TGTGCCAGCAGCCAAGATGCGGGTTTAGTTTTAGACGAGCAGTACTTC.

V gene TRBV29-1 combines with J gene TRBJ1-1; D is ambiguous. Deletions cut 4 bases from V and 5 bases from J, with 14 bases between. The length of the CDR3 is 13 residues. Germline CDR1 SQVTM, CDR2 ANQGSEA. The CDR3 loop reads CSVGPGTNTEAFF. CDR3 coding DNA: TGCAGCGTTGGACCAGGTACAAATACTGAAGCTTTCTTT.

This clone was found a few times. CDR3 amino acids: CASSTGTDQETQYF. DNA of the CDR3: TGTGCCAGCAGTACAGGGACAGATCAAGAGACCCAGTACTTC. This sequence joins TRBV6-2 or TRBV6-3 and TRBJ2-5; 7 bases map to TRBD1. The junction had 5 bases not matched to a gene; V was cut back by 5 bases and J by 2 bases. CDR1 and CDR2 (germline): MNHEY, SVGEGT. The CDR3 contains 14 residues.

This clone was recorded only once. The V gene is TRBV27, the J gene TRBJ2-7; D remains ambiguous. Germline V gives CDR1 MNHEY, CDR2 SMNVEV (reference sequence). The ends were cut back, 6 bases at V and 2 bases at J, with 11 bases in the middle. The CDR3 totals 13 residues. This CDR3 reads CASRTLVPYEQYF. In DNA, the CDR3 is TGTGCCAGCAGGACATTGGTACCCTACGAGCAGTACTTC.

The V and J genes are TRBV27 and TRBJ1-5; 7 nucleotides agree with TRBD1. The CDR3 loop spans 17 amino acids. Trimming at V came to 0 bases and at J to 6 bases, leaving 11 bases not matched to a gene. Germline assignment: CDR1 MNHEY and CDR2 SMNVEV (reference sequence). CDR3 loop: CASSLSFRTQGPQPQHF. DNA of the CDR3: TGTGCCAGCAGTTTATCTTTTCGGACACAGGGGCCTCAGCCCCAGCATTTT.

The gene calls are TRBV14 and TRBJ1-2, with no clear D. This CDR3 contains 14 residues. V was clipped by 4 bases and J by 4 bases, with 13 bases between them. Germline CDR1 SGHDN, CDR2 FVKESK. Here the CDR3 DNA reads TGTGCCAGCAGCCGCACCGGGTCTTTCTATGGCTACACCTTC. It translates to CASSRTGSFYGYTF.

V is TRBV18 and J is TRBJ1-4; D is ambiguous. Trimming removed 5 bases at V and 7 bases at J, with 20 bases between. The CDR3 extends over 16 amino acids. Germline CDR1 and CDR2: KGHSH and LQKENI. The CDR3 loop is CASSTAGLPTGEKLFF. CDR3 coding DNA: TGTGCCAGCTCAACCGCGGGCCTCCCGACGGGTGAAAAACTGTTTTTT.

This chain connects TRBV7-8 to TRBJ1-2; D is undetermined. The germline V and J ends were trimmed by 1 base and 12 bases, with 18 bases remaining between them. Per the germline V gene, CDR1 is SGHVS and CDR2 is FQNEAQ. The CDR3 spans 14 residues. This CDR3 reads CASSLGIDTYLDTF. CDR3 DNA: TGTGCCAGCAGCTTAGGTATAGACACCTACTTGGACACCTTC.

This clone came up once. This chain uses TRBV4-3 with TRBJ1-2; D ambiguous. V lost 4 bases and J 0 bases, leaving 9 bases between the germline ends. This CDR3 is built from 14 residues. The germline CDR1 and CDR2 sequences are LGHNA and YSLEER. The CDR3 protein is CASSLRVANYGYTF. The CDR3, as DNA: TGCGCCAGCAGCCTACGGGTAGCTAACTATGGCTACACCTTC.

This clone appeared a single time. J is TRBJ1-5 and V is TRBV27, with a tentative D call TRBD1 (5 bases). There are 13 residues in the CDR3. Per germline, CDR1 MNHEY and CDR2 SMNVEV (reference sequence). V was trimmed by 5 bases and J by 5 bases, leaving 10 bases between them. The CDR3 bases are TGTGCCAGCAGTCAACGGGGGGATCAGCCCCAGCATTTT. Amino acid sequence: CASSQRGDQPQHF.

The chain links TRBV30 to TRBJ2-2; no clear D gene. This CDR3 contains 15 residues. V gave up 0 bases and J gave up 1 base, with 9 bases separating them. CDR1 and CDR2 from the germline V gene are GTSNPN and SVGIG (reference sequence). This CDR3 is CAWSVLAGNTGELFF. CDR3 sequence (DNA): TGTGCCTGGAGTGTCCTGGCAGGGAACACCGGGGAGCTGTTTTTT. The full variable domain, its missing parts supplied by reference TRBV30 and TRBJ2-2, is SQTIHQWPATLVQPVGSPLSLECTVEGTSNPNLYWYRQAAGRGLQLLFYSVGIGQISSEVPQNLSASRPQDRQFILSSKKLLLSDSGFYLCAWSVLAGNTGELFFGEGSRLTVL.

V usage is TRBV7-2 and J usage is TRBJ1-1; TRBD1 matches at 8 bases. The V and J ends lost 2 bases and 0 bases, in that order; junction bases with no gene match: 5. Germline-derived CDR1 and CDR2 are SGHTA and FQGNSA. The CDR3 is 16 amino acids. CDR3 DNA: TGTGCCAGCAGCTTAAGACAGGGGACCATGAACACTGAAGCTTTCTTT. As protein: CASSLRQGTMNTEAFF. Filled out from reference TRBV7-2 and TRBJ1-1, the complete variable domain reads GAGVSQSPSNKVTEKGKDVELRCDPISGHTALYWYRQSLGQGLEFLIYFQGNSAPDKSGLPSDRFSAERTGGSVSTLTIQRTQQEDSAVYLCASSLRQGTMNTEAFFGQGTRLTVV.

The chain has TRBV5-4 and TRBJ2-3; 10 nucleotides line up with TRBD2. J gave up 6 bases and V 4 bases, and 14 bases lay outside the gene matches. This CDR3 has 17 residues. Germline-derived CDR1 and CDR2 are SGHNT and YYREEE (reference sequence). This CDR3 reads CASSVPGLAGVGDTQYF. The CDR3 nucleotides read TGTGCCAGCAGCGTCCCTGGGCTAGCGGGAGTTGGGGATACGCAGTATTTT.